The present T cell receptor beta chain was sequenced within a study of monozygotic twins with inflammatory bowel disease. Findings of the study overall: Those with IBD had lower TCRbeta diversity (inverse Simpson) than their healthy co-twins did. Support for a single strong signal or clonotype associated with IBD was absent.

TCRdb re-called the 5' RACE reads; one entry per CDR3 protein, DNA not given. The sample has more than 350,000 distinct CDR3 sequences. Comment on this clonotype: Its specificity is unknown.

What was sequenced was blood. This receptor was obtained from a human donor with ulcerative colitis or Crohn's disease, or a healthy co-twin of an affected twin (not recorded which).

CDR3 loop: CASSFSEGVTYNEQFF. The chain employs TRBV11-1 and TRBJ2-1; with no DNA, the TCRdb D assignment of TRBD1 cannot be verified. The CDR3 contains 16 residues. Looked up from germline, CDR1 is SGHAT and CDR2 is FQDESV (reference sequence).